This T cell receptor (beta chain) was sequenced in a study of regulatory T cells in long-lasting Graves disease. The CDR3 is 12 amino acids. CDR1 and CDR2 (germline): DFQATT, SNEGSKA (reference sequence). The ends were cut back, 3 bases at V and 2 bases at J, with 6 bases in the middle. Arm-PCR of CDR3 regions and iRepertoire HTBI primers were the basis on which TCR beta libraries were built. Using its own MiXCR run on the multiplex PCR reads, TCRdb lists one record per CDR3 protein. Of some 340,000 distinct CDR3 sequences listed, 10% to 15% were seen once; the top ten hold over 15%. Time point defined: newly diagnosed GD, antithyroid drugs for less than 3 months. PBMCs provided the RNA from which the TCR library was made. The sample was also linked to a second study, of T cells in Graves' hyperthyroidism and ophthalmopathy. That work contributes: Each patient was aged 18 to 65 and had newly diagnosed hyperthyroidism of under 2 months' duration. First-round RT-PCR of the TCR CDR3 relied on the HTBI primer set.

The clonotype originates from a woman under 30 with Graves disease. The sample in question was peripheral blood mononuclear cells (PBMCs), obtained at new diagnosis, from a patient treated with antithyroid drugs. V usage is TRBV20-1 and J usage is TRBJ2-3, with no clear D. As DNA, the CDR3 is TGCAGTGCTAGGGGGATCACAGATACGCAGTATTTT. Translating it yields CSARGITDTQYF.